Listed here are 8 T cell receptor beta chains from one sample, sequenced in a study of patients and donors after allogeneic stem cell transplantation. TCRdb fed the RT-PCR reads into MiXCR, producing one record per CDR3 protein. Of 400,000 to 450,000 distinct CDR3 sequences in the sample, roughly 17% were seen once. Sample: blood, either unsorted or a sorted T cell fraction (not recorded which). Receptor source: a human donor who was either an allogeneic HSCT recipient or a stem cell or donor lymphocyte infusion donor (not recorded which). It is not recorded whose cells these are; they may come from a transplant donor.

The chain employs TRBV20-1 and TRBJ1-6; 9 bases map to TRBD1. J gave up 7 bases and V 1 base, and 5 bases lay outside the gene matches. The CDR3 loop spans 15 amino acids. Germline lookup yields CDR1 DFQATT and CDR2 SNEGSKA (reference sequence). The CDR3 region has the DNA TGCAGTGCTAGAGGGGGACAGGGTATGAATTCACCCCTCCACTTT. Residues: CSARGGQGMNSPLHF.

This clonotype occurred a few times. The chain joins TRBV7-3 to TRBJ2-1; D not resolved. From germline, CDR1 is SGHTA and CDR2 FQGTGA. V lost 5 bases and J lost 8, with 13 bases in between. This CDR3 has 13 amino acids. In DNA form, the CDR3 reads TGTGCCAGCAGCCGGACGGACGCCCATGAGCAGTTCTTC. It translates to CASSRTDAHEQFF.

This clonotype showed up just a few times. This sequence joins TRBV6-4 and TRBJ2-1, with 9 bases lining up with TRBD2. The germline CDR1 and CDR2 sequences are MRHNA and SNTAGT. V gave up 4 bases and J gave up 0 bases; unmatched junction bases: 4. CDR3 size: 16 residues. The CDR3 region is CASSATSGGSYNEQFF. The CDR3, as DNA: TGTGCCAGCAGTGCGACTAGCGGTGGCTCCTACAATGAGCAGTTCTTC.

This clonotype was seen only a few times. J is TRBJ2-7 and V is TRBV5-1, with TRBD1 matching 8 bases. Per germline, CDR1 SGHRS and CDR2 YFSETQ. V shed 5 bases, J shed 5 bases, and the junction held 9 bases outside the gene matches. The CDR3 loop spans 14 amino acids. The CDR3 DNA reads TGCGCCAGCAGGACCGGGACAGGCCTGAACGAGCAGTACTTC. The encoded protein is CASRTGTGLNEQYF.

This clonotype has a count of ten or more. The chain carries TRBV12-3 or TRBV12-4 and TRBJ2-2; D gene unclear. The length of the CDR3 is 14 residues. V was trimmed by 7 bases and J by 1 base, leaving 10 bases between them. The CDR3 DNA sequence: TGTGCCAGCAACCGCCGGATGAACACCGGGGAGCTGTTTTTT. Amino acids: CASNRRMNTGELFF.

This clonotype has a handful of counts. This chain joins TRBV4-1 and TRBJ2-7; 10 nucleotides align to TRBD2. The germline V gene encodes CDR1 MGHRA and CDR2 YSYEKL. The CDR3 loop spans 16 amino acids. V lost 0 bases, J lost 6 bases, and 8 bases stayed unmatched. The CDR3 loop reads CASSQDGLAGVREQYF. CDR3 in DNA: TGCGCCAGCAGCCAAGATGGCCTAGCGGGAGTCCGCGAGCAGTACTTC.

Only a few counts were recorded for this clonotype. The genes are TRBV4-2 and TRBJ1-3, with D unclear. Germline loops: CDR1 LGHNA, CDR2 YNFKEQ. V was pared by 3 bases and J by 0 bases, with 9 bases between. CDR3 size: 15 residues. CDR3 nucleotides: TGTGCCAGCAGCCAGAGTCCGAGCTCTGGAAACACCATATATTTT. This sequence encodes CASSQSPSSGNTIYF.

The rearrangement links TRBV2 to TRBJ2-7; D not resolved. The CDR3 contains 12 residues. Trimming removed 4 bases at V and 7 bases at J, with 11 bases between. CDR1 is SNHLY, CDR2 FYNNEI, per germline. The CDR3: CASSVGSREQYF. The DNA for the CDR3 is TGTGCCAGCAGTGTCGGCTCAAGAGAGCAGTACTTC.